This TCR beta chain was sequenced during a study of blood T cell repertoires in COVID-19. Study overall: Sites across the United States, Italy and Spain contributed samples from acute and convalescent COVID-19.

The authors' processing: Using reference gene primer amplification, nucleated cell counts were estimated. Clones were sequenced by immunoSEQ multiplex PCR, and TCRdb holds only the in-frame ones, with some missing. V and J calls and clone size are those listed in that table; D and trimming were worked out from the DNA. The table has about 220,000 clones, about 91% seen once. Study members were between 18 and 89 years old and lived in approximately 25 US regions. Cohort assignment relied on participant-reported clinical history. The CDR3 is 13 residues long. The ends were cut back, 6 bases at V and 10 bases at J, with 18 bases in the middle.

The chain joins TRBV12-3 or TRBV12-4 to TRBJ1-1; D unclear. This clonotype was sampled from a woman in her thirties or forties with acute COVID-19. Sequences were obtained from PBMCs or T cells enriched from blood (not recorded which). This chain's CDR3 is CASSQVENARAFF. CDR3 DNA: TGTGCCAGCAGCCAGGTTGAAAACGCCCGAGCTTTCTTT.